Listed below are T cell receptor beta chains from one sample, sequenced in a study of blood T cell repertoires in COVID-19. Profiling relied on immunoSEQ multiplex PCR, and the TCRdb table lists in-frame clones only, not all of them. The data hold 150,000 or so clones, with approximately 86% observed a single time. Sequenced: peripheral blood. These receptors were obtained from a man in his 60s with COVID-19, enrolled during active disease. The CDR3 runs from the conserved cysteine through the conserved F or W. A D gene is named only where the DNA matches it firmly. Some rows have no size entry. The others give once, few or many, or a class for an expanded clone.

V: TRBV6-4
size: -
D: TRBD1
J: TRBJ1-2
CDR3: CASSPDRAYGYTF
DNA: TGTGCCAGCAGTCCCGACAGGGCCTATGGCTACACCTTC

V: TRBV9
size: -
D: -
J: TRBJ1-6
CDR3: CASSVERQNNSPLHF
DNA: TGTGCCAGCAGCGTAGAGAGACAGAATAATTCACCCCTCCACTTT

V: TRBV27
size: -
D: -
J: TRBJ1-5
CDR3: CASSFPSGGEGSNQPQHF
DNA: TGTGCCAGCAGTTTCCCCTCGGGGGGGGAAGGGAGCAATCAGCCCCAGCATTTT

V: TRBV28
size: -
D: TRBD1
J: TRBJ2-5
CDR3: CASTGGPPQETQYF
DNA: TGTGCCAGCACAGGGGGACCCCCCCAAGAGACCCAGTACTTC

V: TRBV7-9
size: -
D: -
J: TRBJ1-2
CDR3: CASSLGPRTDNYGYTF
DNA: TGTGCCAGCAGCTTAGGTCCCCGGACAGATAACTATGGCTACACCTTC

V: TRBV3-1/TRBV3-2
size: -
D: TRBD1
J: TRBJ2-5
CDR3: CASSQESRGRETQYF
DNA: TGTGCCAGCAGCCAAGAGAGTAGGGGGCGAGAGACCCAGTACTTC

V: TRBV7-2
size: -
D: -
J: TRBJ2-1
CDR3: CASSLPPRDEQFF
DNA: TGTGCCAGCAGCTTACCCCCGCGGGATGAGCAGTTCTTC

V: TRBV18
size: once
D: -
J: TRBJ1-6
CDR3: CASSPVGAGNSPLHF
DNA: TGTGCCAGCTCACCCGTGGGCGCGGGTAATTCACCCCTCCACTTT

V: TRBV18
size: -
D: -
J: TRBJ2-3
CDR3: CASSPSAGFSTDTQYF
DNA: TGTGCCAGCTCACCATCGGCGGGGTTTAGCACAGATACGCAGTATTTT

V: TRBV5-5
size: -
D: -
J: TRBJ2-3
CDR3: CASSFGAGADTQYF
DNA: TGTGCCAGCAGCTTTGGAGCAGGGGCAGATACGCAGTATTTT

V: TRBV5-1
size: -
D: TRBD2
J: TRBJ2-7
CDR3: CASSPRGSGSSYEQYF
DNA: TGCGCCAGCAGCCCCCGGGGTAGCGGGAGCTCCTACGAGCAGTACTTC

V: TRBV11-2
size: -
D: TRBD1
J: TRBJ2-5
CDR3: CASSLGELGTGKETQYF
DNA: TGTGCCAGCAGCTTAGGGGAGTTGGGGACAGGCAAAGAGACCCAGTACTTC

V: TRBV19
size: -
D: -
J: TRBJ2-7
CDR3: CASSSSRDNYEQYF
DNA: TGTGCCAGTAGTTCCTCCAGGGACAACTACGAGCAGTACTTC

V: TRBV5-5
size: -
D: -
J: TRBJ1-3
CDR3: CASSHSGNTIYF
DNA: TGTGCCAGCAGCCACTCTGGAAACACCATATATTTT

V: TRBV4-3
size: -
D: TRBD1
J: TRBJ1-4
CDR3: CASSQELGQGEKLFF
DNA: TGCGCCAGCAGCCAAGAATTGGGACAGGGGGAAAAACTGTTTTTT

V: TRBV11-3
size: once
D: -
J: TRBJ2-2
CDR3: CASSLGRVTGELFF
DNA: TGTGCCAGCAGCTTAGGCAGGGTCACCGGGGAGCTGTTTTTT

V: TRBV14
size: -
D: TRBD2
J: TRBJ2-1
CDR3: CASSQLTGTGGEQFF
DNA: TGTGCCAGCAGCCAATTGACCGGGACCGGGGGGGAGCAGTTCTTC

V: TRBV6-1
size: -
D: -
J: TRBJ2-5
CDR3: CASSEGTGRQETQYF
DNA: TGTGCCAGCAGTGAAGGGACGGGGAGGCAAGAGACCCAGTACTTC

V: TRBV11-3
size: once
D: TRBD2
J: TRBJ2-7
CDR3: CASSFERTGTSGTYEQYF
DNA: TGTGCCAGCAGCTTTGAGAGGACCGGGACTAGCGGAACCTACGAGCAGTACTTC

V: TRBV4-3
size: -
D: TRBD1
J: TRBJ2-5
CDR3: CASSLLDRQETQYF
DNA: TGCGCCAGCAGCCTGCTGGACAGGCAAGAGACCCAGTACTTC

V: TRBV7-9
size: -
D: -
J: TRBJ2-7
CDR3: CASSRLPGQSFRGQYF
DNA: TGTGCCAGCAGCCGCTTGCCTGGACAGTCTTTTCGGGGGCAGTACTTC

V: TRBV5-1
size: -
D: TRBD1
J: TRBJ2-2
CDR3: CASGSGQGVTGELFF
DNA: TGCGCCAGCGGATCTGGACAGGGGGTAACCGGGGAGCTGTTTTTT

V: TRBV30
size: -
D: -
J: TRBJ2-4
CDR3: CAWSGLVLAKNIQYF
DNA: TGTGCCTGGTCCGGCCTAGTTCTAGCCAAAAACATTCAGTACTTC

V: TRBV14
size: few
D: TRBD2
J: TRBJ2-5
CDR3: CASSQDLAGLAGDKTGTQYF
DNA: TGTGCCAGCAGCCAAGATCTTGCCGGACTAGCGGGAGATAAGACCGGGACCCAGTACTTC

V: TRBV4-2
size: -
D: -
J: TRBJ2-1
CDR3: CASSQARYNEQFF
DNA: TGTGCCAGCAGCCAAGCGCGGTACAATGAGCAGTTCTTC

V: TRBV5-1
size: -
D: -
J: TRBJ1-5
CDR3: CASSLGQNQPQHF
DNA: TGCGCCAGCAGCTTGGGACAAAATCAGCCCCAGCATTTT

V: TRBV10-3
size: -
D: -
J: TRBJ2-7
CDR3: CAISRAGVGEQYF
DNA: TGTGCCATCAGTCGCGCCGGAGTGGGCGAGCAGTACTTC

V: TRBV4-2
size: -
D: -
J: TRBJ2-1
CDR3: CASSQERGASSYNEQFF
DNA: TGTGCCAGCAGCCAAGAACGGGGGGCCAGTTCCTACAATGAGCAGTTCTTC

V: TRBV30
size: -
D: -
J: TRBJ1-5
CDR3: CAWSSRGVDNQPQHF
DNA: TGTGCCTGGAGTTCCCGGGGAGTGGATAATCAGCCCCAGCATTTT

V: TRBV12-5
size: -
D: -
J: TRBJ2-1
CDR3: CASGLPHPEQFF
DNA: TGTGCTAGTGGTTTGCCCCATCCCGAGCAGTTCTTC

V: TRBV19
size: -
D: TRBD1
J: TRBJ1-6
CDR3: CASSPDRGYSSPLHF
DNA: TGTGCCAGTAGCCCCGACAGGGGATATTCTTCGCCCCTCCACTTT

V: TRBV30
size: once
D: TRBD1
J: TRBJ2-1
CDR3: CAWSRTTGTVQFF
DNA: TGTGCCTGGAGCCGCACCACAGGGACAGTTCAGTTCTTC

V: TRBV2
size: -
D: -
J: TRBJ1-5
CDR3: CASSPRGQPQHF
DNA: TGTGCCAGCAGTCCTCGGGGGCAGCCCCAGCATTTT

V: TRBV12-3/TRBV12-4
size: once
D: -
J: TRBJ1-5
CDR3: CASSRGSAQHF
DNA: TGTGCCAGCAGTAGGGGTTCCGCCCAGCATTTT

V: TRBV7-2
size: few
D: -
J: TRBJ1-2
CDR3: CASSSTSGTNYGYTF
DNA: TGTGCCAGCAGCTCTACCTCGGGGACTAACTATGGCTACACCTTC

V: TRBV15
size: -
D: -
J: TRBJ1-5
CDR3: CATSRSRGGVGNQPQHF
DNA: TGTGCCACCAGCAGAAGTAGAGGGGGTGTTGGCAATCAGCCCCAGCATTTT

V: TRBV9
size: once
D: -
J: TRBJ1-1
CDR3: CASTKVGGNTEAFF
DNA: TGTGCCAGCACCAAGGTAGGGGGAAACACTGAAGCTTTCTTT

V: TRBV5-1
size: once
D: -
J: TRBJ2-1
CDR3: CASSLREYLYNEQFF
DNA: TGCGCCAGCAGCCTACGGGAATACCTCTACAATGAGCAGTTCTTC

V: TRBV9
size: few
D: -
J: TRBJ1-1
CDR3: CASSPQFMNTEAFF
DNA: TGTGCCAGCAGCCCCCAGTTTATGAACACTGAAGCTTTCTTT

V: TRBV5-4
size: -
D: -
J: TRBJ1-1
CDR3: CASSFGLQITEAFF
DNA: TGTGCCAGCAGCTTTGGACTCCAGATCACTGAAGCTTTCTTT

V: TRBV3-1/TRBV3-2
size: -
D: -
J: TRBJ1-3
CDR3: CASSQSRGAGNTIYF
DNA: TGTGCCAGCAGCCAGTCCAGGGGCGCTGGAAACACCATATATTTT

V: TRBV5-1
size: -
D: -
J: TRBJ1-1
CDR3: CASSSSVRRDTEAFF
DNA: TGCGCCAGCAGCTCCTCGGTCCGGCGGGACACTGAAGCTTTCTTT

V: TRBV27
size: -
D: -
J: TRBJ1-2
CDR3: CASSQMKSGDYGYTF
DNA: TGTGCCAGCAGCCAAATGAAATCAGGTGACTATGGCTACACCTTC

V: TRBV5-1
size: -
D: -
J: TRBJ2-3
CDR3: CASSLSVERPTDTQYF
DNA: TGCGCCAGCAGCCTGTCCGTTGAGCGGCCCACAGATACGCAGTATTTT

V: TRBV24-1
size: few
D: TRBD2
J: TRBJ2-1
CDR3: CATSDWSGSRSQDEQFF
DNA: TGTGCCACCAGTGACTGGAGCGGGAGCCGGAGTCAGGATGAGCAGTTCTTC

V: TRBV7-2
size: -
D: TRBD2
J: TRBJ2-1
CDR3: CASSSDRSGGNEQFF
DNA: TGTGCCAGCAGCTCCGATCGGAGCGGGGGCAATGAGCAGTTCTTC

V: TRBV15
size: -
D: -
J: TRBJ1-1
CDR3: CATTTDRTPGWTEAFF
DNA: TGTGCCACCACTACTGACAGAACCCCTGGATGGACTGAAGCTTTCTTT

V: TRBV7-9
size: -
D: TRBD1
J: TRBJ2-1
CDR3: CASSSGTGGSYNEQFF
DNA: TGTGCCAGCAGCTCCGGGACAGGCGGGTCCTACAATGAGCAGTTCTTC

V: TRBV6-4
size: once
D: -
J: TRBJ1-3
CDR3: CASTVSPGGFGNTIYF
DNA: TGTGCCAGCACCGTCTCCCCGGGGGGCTTTGGAAACACCATATATTTT

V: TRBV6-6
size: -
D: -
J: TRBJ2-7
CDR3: CASSYSQGRGYEQYF
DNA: TGTGCCAGCAGTTACTCCCAGGGGCGAGGCTACGAGCAGTACTTC

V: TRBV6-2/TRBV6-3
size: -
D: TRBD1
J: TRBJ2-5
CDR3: CASSFRRQGVRETQYF
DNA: TGTGCCAGCAGTTTTAGGCGTCAGGGGGTCCGCGAGACCCAGTACTTC

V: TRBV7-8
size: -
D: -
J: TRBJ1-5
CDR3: CASSPNRNQPQHF
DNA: TGTGCCAGCAGCCCAAACAGAAATCAGCCCCAGCATTTT

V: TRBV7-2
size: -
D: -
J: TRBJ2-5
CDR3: CASSLGGGRETQYF
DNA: TGTGCCAGCAGCTTAGGGGGGGGCAGAGAGACCCAGTACTTC

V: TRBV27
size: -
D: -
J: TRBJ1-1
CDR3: CASSPSSRAEAFF
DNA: TGTGCCAGCAGTCCGTCGTCACGGGCTGAAGCTTTCTTT

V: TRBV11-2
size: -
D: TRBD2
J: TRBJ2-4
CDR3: CASSPRTSGILAKNIQYF
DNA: TGTGCCAGCAGCCCAAGGACTAGCGGGATACTAGCCAAAAACATTCAGTACTTC

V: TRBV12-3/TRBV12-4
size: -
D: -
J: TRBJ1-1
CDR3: CASRPGTNTEAFF
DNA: TGTGCCAGCAGACCCGGGACTAACACTGAAGCTTTCTTT

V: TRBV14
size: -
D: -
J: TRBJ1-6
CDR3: CASSQVRGAVGSPLHF
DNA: TGTGCCAGCAGCCAAGTGCGGGGGGCCGTTGGATCACCCCTCCACTTT

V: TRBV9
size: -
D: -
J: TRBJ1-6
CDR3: CASSVDKNSPLHF
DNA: TGTGCCAGCAGCGTAGATAAAAATTCACCCCTCCACTTT

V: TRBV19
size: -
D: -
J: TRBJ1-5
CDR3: CASAQGWSNQPQHF
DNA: TGTGCCAGCGCACAGGGATGGAGCAATCAGCCCCAGCATTTT

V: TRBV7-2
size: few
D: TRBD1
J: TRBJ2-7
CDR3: CASSSTGGIGEQYF
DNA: TGTGCCAGCAGTTCGACAGGGGGAATTGGCGAGCAGTACTTC